The 21 T cell receptor beta chains below were found in one sample sequenced in a study of technical replicates of blood from a handful of donors. The table came from immunoSEQ multiplex PCR; TCRdb's copy has only in-frame clones and leaves some out. The sample carries 15,000 to 17,000 clones, 86% recorded once. The sample comprised PBMCs. These receptors were taken from a human donor in good health.

The chain is built from TRBV7-9 and TRBJ2-7; D not resolved. The germline V gene has CDR1 SEHNR and CDR2 FQNEAQ (reference sequence). Trimming left V 5 bases short and J 2 bases short, with 7 bases between. The CDR3 consists of 12 residues. As DNA, the CDR3 is TGTGCCAGCAGCGCCGTAGCCTACGAGCAGTACTTC. Translated, it gives CASSAVAYEQYF.

The chain employs TRBV11-2 and TRBJ2-7; 8 bases are a match to TRBD2. The CDR3 has 16 residues. J gave up 1 base and V 4 bases, and 9 bases lay outside the gene matches. Germline loops: CDR1 SGHAT, CDR2 FQNNGV. DNA for the CDR3: TGTGCCAGCAGCTCTATAGCGGGAAGGTCTTCCTACGAGCAGTACTTC. Amino acids: CASSSIAGRSSYEQYF.

This chain uses TRBV9 with TRBJ2-4, with TRBD1 matching 8 bases. V lost 3 bases, J lost 9 bases, and 8 bases stayed unmatched. This CDR3 is 14 amino acids long. Germline V gene lookup returns CDR1 SGDLS and CDR2 YYNGEE. The CDR3 is CASSERTGFLIQYF. The CDR3 region has the DNA TGTGCCAGCAGCGAGAGGACAGGGTTTCTCATTCAGTACTTC.

J is TRBJ2-7 and V is TRBV5-1, with D possibly being TRBD1 (6 bases). V was cut by 1 base and J by 5 bases, with 13 bases left in between. Germline values: CDR1 SGHRS, CDR2 YFSETQ. The CDR3 loop spans 14 amino acids. This CDR3 reads CASSLFNREDEQYF. CDR3 nucleotides: TGCGCCAGCAGCTTGTTCAACAGGGAAGACGAGCAGTACTTC. The whole variable domain, filled in from reference TRBV5-1 and TRBJ2-7, reads KAGVTQTPRYLIKTRGQQVTLSCSPISGHRSVSWYQQTPGQGLQFLFEYFSETQRNKGNFPGRFSGRQFSNSRSEMNVSTLELGDSALYLCASSLFNREDEQYFGPGTRLTVT.

This clone has a single count. The rearrangement uses TRBV6-1 and TRBJ1-1, with 8 bases aligning to TRBD1. Germline V gene data show CDR1 as MNHNS and CDR2 as SASEGT. V dropped 6 bases and J dropped 4; count of bases not matched to a gene: 4. There are 13 residues in the CDR3. As DNA, the CDR3 is TGTGCCAGCAGGGACAGGGAGGGCACTGAAGCTTTCTTT. It is translated as CASRDREGTEAFF.

The rearrangement joins TRBV15 to TRBJ2-1; the match to TRBD2 covers 9 bases. With V trimmed by 0 bases and J by 3 bases, 6 bases remained unmatched. Germline V gene sequence: CDR1 LNHNV, CDR2 YYDKDF (reference sequence). The CDR3 covers 17 residues. Here the CDR3 reads CATSREGREGSYNEQFF. The CDR3 DNA reads TGTGCCACCAGCAGAGAGGGGCGGGAGGGCAGCTACAATGAGCAGTTCTTC.

The chain links TRBV19 to TRBJ2-7, with 12 bases aligning to TRBD1. Germline-derived CDR1 and CDR2 are LNHDA and SQIVND (reference sequence). The CDR3 covers 18 residues. Unmatched junction bases numbered 14, after V lost 4 bases and J lost 4 bases. CDR3 coding DNA: TGTGCCAGTAGTAGGGGACAGGGGGCTCGGAGTGGGCTTTACGAGCAGTACTTC. Encoded protein: CASSRGQGARSGLYEQYF.

This clone has only a few counts. V usage is TRBV27 and J usage is TRBJ2-7; D may be TRBD2 (6 bases). Germline V gives CDR1 MNHEY, CDR2 SMNVEV (reference sequence). This CDR3 has 14 amino acids. Between the trimmed V and J ends, which lost 2 bases and 3 bases, there was a span of 11 bases. The CDR3 DNA reads as TGTGCCAGCAGTTTAGGAGCGGGCGGCTACGAGCAGTACTTC. This encodes CASSLGAGGYEQYF.

The rearrangement uses TRBV10-3 and TRBJ2-3; 9 bases fit TRBD2. V shed 0 bases, J shed 4 bases, and the junction held 11 bases outside the gene matches. The length of the CDR3 is 18 residues. Germline V gene data show CDR1 as ENHRY and CDR2 as SYGVKD. The CDR3 loop reads CAISESMGGLAGADTQYF. For the CDR3, the DNA is TGTGCCATCAGTGAGTCGATGGGGGGGTTAGCGGGAGCAGATACGCAGTATTTT.

The chain links TRBV30 to TRBJ2-7, with a possible D match to TRBD2 (5 bases). The CDR3 has 12 amino acids. Germline V gene data show CDR1 as GTSNPN and CDR2 as SVGIG (reference sequence). V dropped 3 bases and J dropped 1 base, with 7 bases sitting between them. CDR3: CAWREGSYEQYF. The CDR3 DNA sequence: TGTGCCTGGAGAGAGGGTTCCTACGAGCAGTACTTC.

The chain carries TRBV5-1 and TRBJ2-7; D gene ambiguous. The CDR3 has 14 amino acids. The germline CDR1 and CDR2 sequences are SGHRS and YFSETQ. The V end was cut by 6 bases, the J end by 0 bases, with 13 bases between. CDR3 nucleotides: TGCGCCAGCATGGAAGCGCCGAGCTCCTACGAGCAGTACTTC. Encoded protein: CASMEAPSSYEQYF.

This sequence joins TRBV10-1 and TRBJ2-2; D is perhaps TRBD2 (5 bases). The CDR3 is 16 residues long. Per the germline V gene, CDR1 is WNHNN and CDR2 is SYGVQD (reference sequence). Between the trimmed V and J ends, which lost 3 bases and 5 bases, there was a span of 16 bases. CDR3 sequence: CASSDGNGLLTGELFF. CDR3 coding DNA: TGCGCCAGCAGTGATGGTAACGGACTCTTAACCGGGGAGCTGTTTTTT.

In its sample, this clone was seen a few times. The chain has TRBV7-2 and TRBJ2-7; D might be TRBD1 (5 bases). V was trimmed by 6 bases and J by 6 bases, leaving 12 bases between them. The CDR3 sequence is 12 residues long. Per germline, CDR1 SGHTA and CDR2 FQGNSA. CDR3 sequence reads: CASSSYQGEQYF. CDR3 coding DNA: TGTGCCAGCAGTTCATATCAGGGCGAGCAGTACTTC.

The chain uses TRBV6-1 and TRBJ2-2, with a weak D call TRBD2 (6 bases). Trimming removed 8 bases at V and 8 bases at J, with 15 bases between. This CDR3 is 13 amino acids long. Germline V gene lookup returns CDR1 MNHNS and CDR2 SASEGT. Here the CDR3 reads CASRGSGRGELFF. CDR3 sequence (DNA): TGTGCCAGCCGGGGGAGCGGTCGGGGGGAGCTGTTTTTT.

The CDR3: CASSLGSGITDTQYF. In nucleotides, the CDR3 is TGTGCCAGCAGCTTAGGTTCCGGGATCACAGATACGCAGTATTTT. The chain links TRBV7-9 to TRBJ2-3; D is possibly TRBD2 (5 bases). Germline V gene sequence: CDR1 SEHNR, CDR2 FQNEAQ (reference sequence). Trimming pared 1 base from V and 2 bases from J, leaving 10 bases between. The CDR3 consists of 15 residues. The complete variable domain, with remaining parts taken from reference TRBV7-9 and TRBJ2-3, reads DTGVSQNPRHKITKRGQNVTFRCDPISEHNRLYWYRQTLGQGPEFLTYFQNEAQLEKSRLLSDRFSAERPKGSFSTLEIQRTEQGDSAMYLCASSLGSGITDTQYFGPGTRLTVL.

J is TRBJ2-5 and V is TRBV7-9, with D maybe TRBD1 (5 bases). The CDR3 covers 14 residues. The germline V and J ends were trimmed by 1 base and 5 bases, with 11 bases remaining between them. Germline V CDR1 and CDR2: SEHNR, FQNEAQ (reference sequence). The CDR3 reads CASSLGQGWETQYF. DNA of the CDR3: TGTGCCAGCAGCTTAGGGCAGGGTTGGGAGACCCAGTACTTC.

The J gene is TRBJ1-1, the V gene TRBV30, with unresolved D. CDR3 length equals 13 residues. The germline V gene encodes CDR1 GTSNPN and CDR2 SVGIG (reference sequence). The V end lost 0 bases, the J end lost 3 bases, and 8 bases lay between the germline ends. Here the CDR3 reads CAWSVHRDTEAFF. In DNA, the CDR3 is TGTGCCTGGAGTGTCCACCGGGACACTGAAGCTTTCTTT.

Written as DNA, the CDR3 is TGCGCCAGCATAGGGGGGGCGCGGACTGAAGCTTTCTTT. This gives the protein CASIGGARTEAFF. This chain links TRBV10-2 with TRBJ1-1, with a tentative D call TRBD1 (6 bases). There are 13 residues in the CDR3. CDR1 is WSHSY and CDR2 is SAAADI in the germline V gene. The ends were cut back, 7 bases at V and 5 bases at J, with 14 bases in the middle.

This sequence joins TRBV30 and TRBJ2-7; D uncertain. The ends were cut back, 4 bases at V and 0 bases at J, with 10 bases in the middle. The CDR3 spans 13 residues. Germline-derived CDR1 and CDR2 are GTSNPN and SVGIG (reference sequence). CDR3 sequence (DNA): TGTGCCTGGAATCGAGACATCTCCTACGAGCAGTACTTC. Residues: CAWNRDISYEQYF.

The chain employs TRBV30 and TRBJ2-5; no clear D gene. V was trimmed by 0 bases and J by 4 bases, leaving 6 bases between them. Germline values: CDR1 GTSNPN, CDR2 SVGIG (reference sequence). The CDR3 loop spans 12 amino acids. The CDR3 DNA reads TGTGCCTGGAGTGTACACAGAGAGACCCAGTACTTC. Protein: CAWSVHRETQYF.

V usage is TRBV30 and J usage is TRBJ2-5; 9 bases fit TRBD1. This CDR3 region has 13 residues. With 2 bases clipped from V and 3 bases from J, the junction kept 1 base outside the gene matches. CDR1 is GTSNPN and CDR2 is SVGIG in the germline V gene (reference sequence). The CDR3 sequence: CAWSRQGEETQYF. In nucleotides, the CDR3 is TGTGCCTGGAGTCGACAGGGGGAAGAGACCCAGTACTTC.